These 17 T cell receptor beta chains came from one sample sequenced in a study of blood T cell repertoires in COVID-19. Sequencing used immunoSEQ multiplex PCR; TCRdb keeps in-frame clones, though not all of them. This sample carries about 370,000 clones, roughly nine tenths of them seen once, and the ten largest clones take 0.9% to 1.1%. What was sequenced was PBMCs or T cells enriched from blood (not recorded which). The origin of the receptors is a man aged 18 to 29 who had recovered from COVID-19.

V is TRBV28 and J is TRBJ1-3, with TRBD1 as a possible D gene (5 bases). The CDR3 covers 16 residues. Germline V gene lookup returns CDR1 MDHEN and CDR2 SYDVKM. V lost 6 bases and J 0 bases, leaving 15 bases between the germline ends. The CDR3 sequence is CASSPFTGYSGNTIYF. CDR3 nucleotide sequence: TGTGCCAGCAGCCCTTTTACAGGATACTCTGGAAACACCATATATTTT.

The genes are TRBV5-6 and TRBJ2-5; 8 bases match TRBD2. Unmatched junction bases numbered 9, after V lost 6 bases and J lost 5 bases. The CDR3 has 14 residues. Germline values: CDR1 SGHDT, CDR2 YYEEEE. CDR3 sequence: CASTSGPVTETQYF. For the CDR3, the DNA is TGTGCCAGCACTAGCGGGCCGGTCACGGAGACCCAGTACTTC.

V is TRBV7-9 and J is TRBJ1-5; 7 bases match TRBD1. The CDR3 is made up of 14 amino acids. CDR1 SEHNR and CDR2 FQNEAQ come from the germline V gene (reference sequence). J was trimmed by 1 base and V by 5 bases; bases with no gene match: 2. CDR3 in DNA: TGTGCCAGCAGCCAACAGGGGAGCAATCAGCCCCAGCATTTT. It translates to CASSQQGSNQPQHF.

The genes are TRBV9 and TRBJ2-5; 8 positions agree with TRBD2. This CDR3 region has 16 residues. In germline, CDR1 is SGDLS, CDR2 YYNGEE. The junction had 14 bases not matched to a gene; V was cut back by 6 bases and J by 4 bases. This CDR3 is CASTPFPSGRRETQYF. The CDR3, as DNA: TGTGCCAGCACCCCCTTCCCCAGCGGGAGAAGAGAGACCCAGTACTTC.

This clone has a single count. The V and J genes are TRBV9 and TRBJ2-5; TRBD2 matches at 7 bases. Germline CDR1 SGDLS, CDR2 YYNGEE. The CDR3 length is 15 residues. The V and J ends lost 0 bases and 4 bases, in that order; junction bases with no gene match: 6. CDR3 coding DNA: TGTGCCAGCAGCGTAGCAGCGGGGCTTGGAGAGACCCAGTACTTC. As protein: CASSVAAGLGETQYF.

This clone appeared a single time. This chain joins TRBV28 and TRBJ1-1, with D possibly being TRBD1 (6 bases). The V gene lost 6 bases and the J gene lost 1 base, with 12 bases spanning the gap. CDR1 is MDHEN and CDR2 is SYDVKM in the germline V gene. The length of the CDR3 is 14 residues. The CDR3 nucleotides are TGTGCCAGCAGACTGACAGGTGGGAACACTGAAGCTTTCTTT. It yields the protein CASRLTGGNTEAFF.

The CDR3 loop is CASKGQGASYNEQFF. The CDR3 coding sequence is TGTGCCAGCAAGGGCCAGGGGGCGTCCTACAATGAGCAGTTCTTC. The chain joins TRBV28 to TRBJ2-1; 8 nucleotides match TRBD1. The germline gives CDR1 MDHEN, CDR2 SYDVKM. Trimming cost V 7 bases and J 1 base; bases outside gene matches: 6. The CDR3 sequence is 15 residues long.

The genes are TRBV4-3 and TRBJ1-2; possible D gene TRBD1, 6 bases. Looked up from germline, CDR1 is LGHNA and CDR2 is YSLEER. This CDR3 has 14 amino acids. The V end was cut by 2 bases, the J end by 4 bases, with 11 bases between. The CDR3 sequence: CASSQSPDSYGYTF. The CDR3 coding sequence is TGCGCCAGCAGCCAATCCCCGGACAGCTATGGCTACACCTTC.

The chain links TRBV28 to TRBJ1-2; D gene ambiguous. The CDR3 has 13 residues. Trimming took off 5 bases at V and 1 base at J, with 8 bases between the two ends. In germline, CDR1 is MDHEN, CDR2 SYDVKM. Here the CDR3 DNA reads TGTGCCAGCAGTAGCGGGCTTAACTATGGCTACACCTTC. Residues: CASSSGLNYGYTF.

This sequence joins TRBV6-5 and TRBJ2-7, with a tentative D call TRBD2 (6 bases). The CDR3 extends over 13 amino acids. V was pared by 6 bases and J by 10 bases, with 19 bases between. Germline CDR1 reads MNHEY; CDR2 reads SVGAGI. The CDR3 here is CASSRGTDVGQYF. CDR3 DNA sequence: TGTGCCAGCAGCCGCGGGACGGACGTCGGCCAGTACTTC.

This rearrangement joins TRBV5-1 to TRBJ2-7; TRBD1 agrees at 9 bases. CDR3 size: 14 residues. With V trimmed by 3 bases and J by 6 bases, 7 bases remained unmatched. Germline V gene lookup returns CDR1 SGHRS and CDR2 YFSETQ. This CDR3 reads CASSSQPDRGEQYF. CDR3 DNA: TGCGCCAGCAGCTCCCAGCCGGACAGGGGCGAGCAGTACTTC.

The chain carries TRBV28 and TRBJ1-1, with a tentative D call TRBD1 (5 bases). CDR1 and CDR2 (germline): MDHEN, SYDVKM. The CDR3 sequence is 14 residues long. V was cut by 5 bases and J by 2 bases, with 12 bases left in between. This CDR3 reads CASSDRSVNTEAFF. The CDR3 coding sequence is TGTGCCAGCAGTGACAGATCAGTCAACACTGAAGCTTTCTTT.

The chain has TRBV7-2 and TRBJ2-7; 9 bases agree with TRBD2. V gave up 7 bases and J gave up 2 bases; unmatched junction bases: 6. The CDR3 consists of 14 residues. CDR1 and CDR2 from the germline V gene are SGHTA and FQGNSA. In DNA form, the CDR3 reads TGTGCCAGCACGATAGCGGGAGTAACCTACGAGCAGTACTTC. This encodes CASTIAGVTYEQYF.

The chain couples TRBV2 to TRBJ1-2; tentatively, D is TRBD1 (5 bases). Germline values: CDR1 SNHLY, CDR2 FYNNEI. Trimming cost V 2 bases and J 6 bases, with 16 bases left between them. The CDR3 sequence is 15 residues long. The CDR3 is CASSEITAGVDGYTF. The CDR3 region has the DNA TGTGCCAGCAGTGAAATAACGGCGGGGGTAGATGGCTACACCTTC.

This chain links TRBV13 with TRBJ2-3; D possibly corresponds to TRBD1 (5 bases). The germline gives CDR1 PRHDT, CDR2 FYEKMQ (reference sequence). This CDR3 has 13 amino acids. Deletions cut 0 bases from V and 6 bases from J, with 7 bases between. The CDR3 spells CASSLGAGDTQYF. CDR3 DNA sequence: TGTGCCAGCAGCTTAGGAGCAGGGGATACGCAGTATTTT.

CDR3 amino acids: CASSFWTGSNGNTIYF. The CDR3 bases are TGTGCCAGCAGTTTTTGGACAGGGTCTAATGGAAACACCATATATTTT. The chain recombines TRBV28 with TRBJ1-3; 8 positions agree with TRBD1. Trimming at V came to 3 bases and at J to 3 bases, leaving 7 bases not matched to a gene. The CDR3 spans 16 residues. Germline V gene sequence: CDR1 MDHEN, CDR2 SYDVKM.

V and J are TRBV25-1 and TRBJ1-6; D is possibly TRBD1 (5 bases). Germline CDR1 MGHDK, CDR2 SYGVNS. The V gene lost 4 bases and the J gene lost 0 bases, with 13 bases spanning the gap. The CDR3 consists of 17 residues. The CDR3 region has the DNA TGTGCCAGCAGTGGGAGACACAGGAGCTCCTATAATTCACCCCTCCACTTT. Translated, it gives CASSGRHRSSYNSPLHF. Looking up the rest from reference TRBV25-1 and TRBJ1-6 gives the full variable domain: EADIYQTPRYLVIGTGKKITLECSQTMGHDKMYWYQQDPGMELHLIHYSYGVNSTEKGDLSSESTVSRIRTEHFPLTLESARPSHTSQYLCASSGRHRSSYNSPLHFGNGTRLTVT.